This T cell receptor (beta chain) was sequenced for a study of blood T cells in healthy people across ages. In germline, CDR1 is MGHRA, CDR2 YSYEKL. The V and J ends lost 0 bases and 4 bases, in that order; junction bases with no gene match: 7. The CDR3 length is 16 residues. Alongside a J-beta primer mix, a sample-barcoded 5' primer served in a second PCR lasting about 7 to 11 cycles. TCRdb recomputed calls from the 5' RACE reads with MiXCR, one row per CDR3 protein. The data contain hundreds of thousands of distinct CDR3 sequences, roughly 21% of them seen just once; the ten biggest clones take up about 3.6%.

The chain uses TRBV4-1 and TRBJ2-3, with 7 bases fitting TRBD2. The material sequenced was blood. This clonotype originated in a man between 65 and 80 years old in good health. The CDR3 loop reads CASSQETAGRADTQYF. Here the CDR3 DNA reads TGCGCCAGCAGCCAAGAAACGGCAGGGAGGGCAGATACGCAGTATTTT.